This TCR beta chain was captured in a study of radiotherapy plus CTLA-4 blockade in lung cancer. Lung cancer patients with chemo-refractory metastatic non-small-cell disease were given focal radiation plus CTLA-4 blockade with ipilimumab. There are 14 residues in the CDR3. The V gene's germline CDR1 is SGHTA and CDR2 FQGTGA. V lost 4 bases to trimming and J lost 5 bases; unmatched junction nucleotides: 4. Concerning this clone itself: Its antigen is not known.

Study outcomes and limitations: In blood, TCR clones derived from the tumor expanded after radiotherapy plus ipilimumab. Early clonal dynamics of blood T cells, together with interferon-beta, were reported as the best response predictor.

TCRdb keeps only in-frame clones here, not all; method: immunoSEQ multiplex PCR. The sample contains fewer than 85,000 clones, around nine tenths of which appear only once. The TCR comes from a human donor with non-small cell lung cancer who had stable disease on radiotherapy plus ipilimumab. Specimen: peripheral blood, collected from a patient treated with radiotherapy plus ipilimumab. The chain links TRBV7-3 to TRBJ2-7; 11 nucleotides match TRBD1. In nucleotides, the CDR3 is TGTGCCAGCAGCTCCGGACAGGGGGCCCACGAGCAGTACTTC. It yields the protein CASSSGQGAHEQYF.